This T cell receptor (beta chain) is drawn from a study of blood T cell repertoires in COVID-19. Study-level information: PBMCs, B-cell-depleted T cells, or T cells were the source of the cDNA or gDNA that made up the material.

Per the germline V gene, CDR1 is SGHRS and CDR2 is YFSETQ. Trimming cost V 4 bases and J 6 bases; bases outside gene matches: 8. The CDR3 covers 15 residues. As originally analysed: Amplification with reference gene primers provided the estimates of nucleated cell counts. Measured with immunoSEQ multiplex PCR; TCRdb has only the in-frame clones, and not every one. D and trimming come from the DNA, and the V and J calls and clone size come from that table. The sample shows 220,000 or so clones, less than 90% of them seen only once. This TCR was sampled from a man between 25 and 39 years old with active or convalescent COVID-19. This chain joins TRBV5-1 and TRBJ2-3; 10 positions agree with TRBD2. Sequenced: peripheral blood. CDR3 in amino acids: CASSHGLAESDTQYF. DNA for the CDR3: TGCGCCAGCAGCCATGGACTAGCGGAGTCCGATACGCAGTATTTT.